The rows below give T cell receptor beta chains drawn from one sample of a study of blood T cell repertoires in COVID-19. This table comes from immunoSEQ multiplex PCR, and its TCRdb copy is limited to in-frame clones, with some not included. The table records some 250,000 clones, about four fifths of them present only once. The sequenced material came from peripheral blood. These receptor sequences come from a man younger than 40 who had recovered from COVID-19. The CDR3 runs from the conserved cysteine through the conserved F or W. The order of the fields is CDR3 DNA, CDR3 protein, V gene, D gene, clone size, CDR3 length, J gene. The D gene is left open where the match is weak. Part of the rows lack a size; the others show once, few, many or a class for expanded clones.

TGTGCCAGCCACCTGGACAGGGGGCTTGGCTACACCTTC | CASHLDRGLGYTF | TRBV6-6 | TRBD1 | once | 13 | TRBJ1-2
TGTGCCAGCAGCTTGGCTTTTCGGGGGTCCGGGGAGCTGTTTTTT | CASSLAFRGSGELFF | TRBV5-4 | NA | NA | 15 | TRBJ2-2
TGTGCCAGCAGCCTTGGGACAGGGAACAATGAGCAGTTCTTC | CASSLGTGNNEQFF | TRBV3-1/TRBV3-2 | TRBD1 | NA | 14 | TRBJ2-1
TGTGCCAGCAGCTTCTTAGCGGGGGGCATTCAGGATACGCAGTATTTT | CASSFLAGGIQDTQYF | TRBV7-3 | TRBD2 | NA | 16 | TRBJ2-3
TGTGCCAGCAGTTCGGTTTGGGGCGCAACTAATGAAAAACTGTTTTTT | CASSSVWGATNEKLFF | TRBV28 | NA | NA | 16 | TRBJ1-4
TGTGCCAGCAGCGCAGGGTTTGCCGGGGCCAACGTCCTGACTTTC | CASSAGFAGANVLTF | TRBV5-4 | NA | NA | 15 | TRBJ2-6
TGCGCCAGCAGCAGATACAGGGTTATACAGCCCCAGCATTTT | CASSRYRVIQPQHF | TRBV23-1 | NA | few | 14 | TRBJ1-5
TGTGCCAGCAGAGGGACTTCGCCCTACGAGCAGTACTTC | CASRGTSPYEQYF | TRBV5-6 | NA | few | 13 | TRBJ2-7
TGTGCCAGTAAATCCGGTGACAGGGATAATTGGGGCTACACCTTC | CASKSGDRDNWGYTF | TRBV19 | TRBD1 | NA | 15 | TRBJ1-2
TGTGCCAGCAGCGGGACTAGCGGGCCAGATACGCAGTATTTT | CASSGTSGPDTQYF | TRBV2 | TRBD2 | once | 14 | TRBJ2-3